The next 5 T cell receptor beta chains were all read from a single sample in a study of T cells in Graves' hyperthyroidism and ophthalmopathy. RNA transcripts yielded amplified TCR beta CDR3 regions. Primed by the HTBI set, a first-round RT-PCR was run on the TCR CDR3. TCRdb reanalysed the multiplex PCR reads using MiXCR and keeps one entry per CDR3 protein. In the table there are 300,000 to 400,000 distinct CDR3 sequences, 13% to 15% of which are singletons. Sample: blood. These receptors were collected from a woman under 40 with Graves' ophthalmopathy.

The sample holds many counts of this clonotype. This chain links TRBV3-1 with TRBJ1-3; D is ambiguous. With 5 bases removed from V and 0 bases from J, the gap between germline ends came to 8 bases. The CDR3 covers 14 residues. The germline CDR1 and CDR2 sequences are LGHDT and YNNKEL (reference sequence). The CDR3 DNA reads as TGTGCCAGCAGCACTTGGGACTCTGGAAACACCATATATTTT. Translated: CASSTWDSGNTIYF.

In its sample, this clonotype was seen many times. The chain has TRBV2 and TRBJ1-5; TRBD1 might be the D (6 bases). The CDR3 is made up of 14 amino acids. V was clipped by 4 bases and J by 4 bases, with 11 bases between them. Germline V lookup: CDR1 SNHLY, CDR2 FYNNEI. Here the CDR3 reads CASSGGTPNQPQHF. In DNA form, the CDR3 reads TGTGCCAGCAGTGGGGGGACACCGAATCAGCCCCAGCATTTT.

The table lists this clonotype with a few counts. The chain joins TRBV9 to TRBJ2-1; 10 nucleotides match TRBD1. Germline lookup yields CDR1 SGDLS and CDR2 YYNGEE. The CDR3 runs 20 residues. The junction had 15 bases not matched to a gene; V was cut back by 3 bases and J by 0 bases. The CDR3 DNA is TGTGCCAGCAGCGACTCAAGCGGGACAGGGGCCCTGAGCTCCTACAATGAGCAGTTCTTC. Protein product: CASSDSSGTGALSSYNEQFF. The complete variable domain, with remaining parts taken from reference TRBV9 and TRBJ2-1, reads DSGVTQTPKHLITATGQRVTLRCSPRSGDLSVYWYQQSLDQGLQFLIQYYNGEERAKGNILERFSAQQFPDLHSELNLSSLELGDSALYFCASSDSSGTGALSSYNEQFFGPGTRLTVL.

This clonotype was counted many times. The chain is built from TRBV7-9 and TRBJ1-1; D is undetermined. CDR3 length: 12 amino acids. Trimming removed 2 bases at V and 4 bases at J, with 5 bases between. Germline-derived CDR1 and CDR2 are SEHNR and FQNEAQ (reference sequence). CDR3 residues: CASSLRVTEAFF. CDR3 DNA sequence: TGTGCCAGCAGCTTACGGGTCACTGAAGCTTTCTTT.

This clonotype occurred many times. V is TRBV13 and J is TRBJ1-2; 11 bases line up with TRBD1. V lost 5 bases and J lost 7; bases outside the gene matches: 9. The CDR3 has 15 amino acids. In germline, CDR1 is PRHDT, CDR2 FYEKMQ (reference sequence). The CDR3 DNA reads TGTGCCAGCAGCCCTTGGACAGGGGGCATTCGTGGCTACACCTTC. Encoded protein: CASSPWTGGIRGYTF. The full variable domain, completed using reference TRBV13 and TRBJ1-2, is AAGVIQSPRHLIKEKRETATLKCYPIPRHDTVYWYQQGPGQDPQFLISFYEKMQSDKGSIPDRFSAQQFSDYHSELNMSSLELGDSALYFCASSPWTGGIRGYTFGSGTRLTVV.